Listed here are 27 T cell receptor beta chains from one sample, sequenced in a study of cytotoxic CD8 clonotypes in ibrutinib-treated CLL. TCRdb keeps only in-frame clones here, not all; method: immunoSEQ multiplex PCR. This repertoire shows approximately 100,000 clones, about 58% found once; its top ten account for roughly 35%. The specimen was PBMCs, collected after 24 months of ibrutinib treatment. All receptors come from a human donor with chronic lymphocytic leukemia.

The chain carries TRBV5-5 and TRBJ2-7; D unresolved. V lost 3 bases, J lost 2 bases, and 15 bases lay in between. The CDR3 covers 15 residues. Germline assignment: CDR1 SGHKS and CDR2 YYEKEE (reference sequence). The CDR3 DNA reads as TGTGCCAGCAGCTCGGAGCTTGGGAATCCCTACGAGCAGTACTTC. As protein: CASSSELGNPYEQYF.

As concerns this clone: One junction end does not reproduce the germline sequence, and a read error may be involved. This chain connects TRBV14 to TRBJ2-7; 7 bases are shared with TRBD1. This CDR3 is built from 11 residues. CDR1 and CDR2 (germline): SGHDN, FVKESK. The CDR3 coding sequence is TGTGCCAGCAGCACCGGGACAGTCCTAAGGTTC. This translates into CASSTGTVLRF. Combining the CDR3 with reference TRBV14 and TRBJ2-7 gives the whole variable domain EAGVTQFPSHSVIEKGQTVTLRCDPISGHDNLYWYRRVMGKEIKFLLHFVKESKQDESGMPNNRFLAERTGGTYSTLKVQPAELEDSGVYFCASSTGTVLRFGPGTRLTVT.

The chain uses TRBV30 and TRBJ2-3; the match to TRBD2 covers 8 bases. CDR1 is GTSNPN and CDR2 is SVGIG in the germline V gene (reference sequence). The length of the CDR3 is 14 residues. Germline trimming cut 2 bases from V and 1 base from J; bases unmatched to any gene: 2. The CDR3, as DNA: TGTGCCTGGAGTATTAGCGGGGGCACAGATACGCAGTATTTT. Its translation: CAWSISGGTDTQYF. Combining the CDR3 with reference TRBV30 and TRBJ2-3 gives the whole variable domain SQTIHQWPATLVQPVGSPLSLECTVEGTSNPNLYWYRQAAGRGLQLLFYSVGIGQISSEVPQNLSASRPQDRQFILSSKKLLLSDSGFYLCAWSISGGTDTQYFGPGTRLTVL.

This rearrangement joins TRBV6-6 to TRBJ2-5, with D unresolved. The CDR3 spans 12 residues. From germline, CDR1 is MNHNY and CDR2 SVGAGI (reference sequence). Trimming pared 6 bases from V and 4 bases from J, leaving 9 bases between. The CDR3 protein is CASSPLIETQYF. The CDR3 DNA reads TGTGCCAGCAGCCCTCTAATAGAGACCCAGTACTTC.

CDR3 amino acids: CAWSRGSGGVEKLFF. CDR3 nucleotide sequence: TGTGCCTGGAGTAGAGGGTCAGGGGGCGTTGAAAAACTGTTTTTT. The V call is TRBV30, the J call TRBJ1-4; 8 bases match TRBD1. The CDR3 is 15 amino acids. V shed 2 bases and J 7 bases; nucleotides not matched to a gene: 9. CDR1 GTSNPN and CDR2 SVGIG come from the germline V gene (reference sequence).

This clone was found a few times. The genes are TRBV7-9 and TRBJ1-2, with a possible D match to TRBD1 (5 bases). CDR1 SEHNR and CDR2 FQNEAQ come from the germline V gene (reference sequence). The CDR3 consists of 13 residues. The V end was cut by 1 base, the J end by 6 bases, with 9 bases between. The CDR3 reads CASSLEGADGYTF. In DNA form, the CDR3 reads TGTGCCAGCAGCTTAGAAGGGGCGGATGGCTACACCTTC.

This clone was observed once. This chain connects TRBV5-6 to TRBJ2-1; TRBD2 matches at 14 bases. Per the germline V gene, CDR1 is SGHDT and CDR2 is YYEEEE. The CDR3 extends over 16 amino acids. Trimming removed 4 bases from V and 8 bases from J; junction bases left unmatched: 8. CDR3 protein: CASSPLTSGGAYEQFF. DNA of the CDR3: TGTGCCAGCAGCCCTCTGACTAGCGGGGGGGCTTATGAGCAGTTCTTC.

CDR3 coding DNA: TGTGCCAGCAGTTACGGGACAGGAAACCGCTATGGCTACACCTTC. This sequence encodes CASSYGTGNRYGYTF. This sequence joins TRBV6-5 and TRBJ1-2, with 8 positions matching TRBD1. From germline, CDR1 is MNHEY and CDR2 SVGAGI. This CDR3 is 15 amino acids long. J lost 4 bases, V lost 2 bases, and 6 bases had no gene match.

This clone was found a few times. The genes are TRBV12-5 and TRBJ1-1, with D uncertain. V lost 7 bases and J lost 1, with 10 bases in between. The length of the CDR3 is 13 residues. CDR1 is LGHNT and CDR2 is FRNRAP in the germline V gene. CDR3 loop: CASALTENTEAFF. CDR3 sequence (DNA): TGTGCTAGTGCACTAACAGAGAACACTGAAGCTTTCTTT.

The rearrangement joins TRBV25-1 to TRBJ2-5, with TRBD1 matching over 10 bases. The CDR3 is 15 residues long. The J segment lost 5 bases and the V segment lost 6 bases, leaving 9 bases of the junction unmatched. Germline V gene sequence: CDR1 MGHDK, CDR2 SYGVNS. The CDR3 here is CASSPVAGQGETQYF. CDR3 sequence (DNA): TGTGCCAGCAGCCCAGTCGCGGGACAGGGGGAGACCCAGTACTTC.

The genes are TRBV6-1 and TRBJ1-5, with D possibly TRBD1 on 5 matching bases. Germline lookup yields CDR1 MNHNS and CDR2 SASEGT. Trimming removed 4 bases at V and 5 bases at J, with 12 bases between. The CDR3 has 14 amino acids. CDR3 sequence: CASSGGNGHQPQHF. For the CDR3, the DNA is TGTGCCAGCAGTGGGGGGAACGGTCATCAGCCCCAGCATTTT.

The chain combines TRBV4-1 with TRBJ1-4, with 8 nucleotides matching TRBD1. The V gene end was trimmed by 3 bases and the J gene end by 8 bases; junction bases not matched to a gene: 14. The germline CDR1 and CDR2 sequences are MGHRA and YSYEKL. The CDR3 sequence is 17 residues long. DNA for the CDR3: TGCGCCAGCAGCCAGTTTACCGGACAGGGAGTGGAGGAAAAACTGTTTTTT. The encoded protein is CASSQFTGQGVEEKLFF.

This sequence joins TRBV15 and TRBJ1-2; TRBD1 aligns across 8 bases. J gave up 2 bases and V 3 bases, and 8 bases lay outside the gene matches. The CDR3 sequence is 16 residues long. Looked up from germline, CDR1 is LNHNV and CDR2 is YYDKDF (reference sequence). The CDR3 coding sequence is TGTGCCACCAGCAGTCGCGACAGGGGCTTAAACTATGGCTACACCTTC. It codes for CATSSRDRGLNYGYTF.

The chain joins TRBV5-1 to TRBJ2-1; 12 bases are shared with TRBD2. The CDR3 loop spans 18 amino acids. Germline CDR1 SGHRS, CDR2 YFSETQ. J gave up 1 base and V 0 bases, and 5 bases lay outside the gene matches. In DNA form, the CDR3 reads TGCGCCAGCAGCTTGGAGGCTAGCGGGGGGGCGTCCTACAATGAGCAGTTCTTC. It specifies CASSLEASGGASYNEQFF.

This clone has only a few counts. V gene TRBV28 combines with J gene TRBJ2-7, with a possible D match to TRBD1 (5 bases). V dropped 7 bases and J dropped 3 bases, with 13 bases sitting between them. This CDR3 region has 13 residues. Germline assignment: CDR1 MDHEN and CDR2 SYDVKM. The CDR3 region is CASIGAGDYEQYF. CDR3 sequence (DNA): TGTGCCAGCATTGGGGCAGGAGACTACGAGCAGTACTTC.

CDR3 amino acids: CASSPGPEDGKGGYGYTF. CDR3 bases: TGTGCCAGCTCTCCGGGGCCGGAGGACGGCAAGGGAGGTTATGGCTACACCTTC. V gene TRBV18 combines with J gene TRBJ1-2, with TRBD1 as a possible D gene (5 bases). Trimming shortened V by 6 bases and J by 5 bases, and 28 bases separated the two germline ends. CDR3 length equals 18 residues. Germline V gene lookup returns CDR1 KGHSH and CDR2 LQKENI. Filled out from reference TRBV18 and TRBJ1-2, the complete variable domain reads NAGVMQNPRHLVRRRGQEARLRCSPMKGHSHVYWYRQLPEEGLKFMVYLQKENIIDESGMPKERFSAEFPKEGPSILRIQQVVRGDSAAYFCASSPGPEDGKGGYGYTFGSGTRLTVV.

J is TRBJ1-2 and V is TRBV2, with D perhaps TRBD1 (6 bases). V dropped 9 bases and J dropped 4 bases, with 18 bases sitting between them. CDR1 and CDR2 (germline): SNHLY, FYNNEI. CDR3 size: 14 residues. This CDR3 reads CARHQASTGYGYTF. The CDR3 DNA reads TGTGCCAGGCACCAAGCCTCGACAGGCTATGGCTACACCTTC.

This clone was counted between two and nine times. This chain connects TRBV7-2 to TRBJ1-4; 9 bases fit TRBD1. Germline V gene sequence: CDR1 SGHTA, CDR2 FQGNSA. V shed 5 bases, J shed 6 bases, and the junction held 7 bases outside the gene matches. The CDR3 spans 15 residues. The chain's CDR3 is CASSPDRGGDEKLFF. CDR3 in DNA: TGTGCCAGCAGCCCCGACAGGGGGGGAGATGAAAAACTGTTTTTT.

This clone was observed once. V and J are TRBV10-1 and TRBJ2-2, with D perhaps TRBD1 or TRBD2 (5 bases each). The germline V and J ends were trimmed by 2 bases and 14 bases, with 27 bases remaining between them. The V gene's germline CDR1 is WNHNN and CDR2 SYGVQD (reference sequence). The CDR3 runs 17 residues. The CDR3, as DNA: TGCGCCAGCAGTGAGCCTTCCCATGGTACCTGGGGCGGGCATCTGTTTTTT. This gives the protein CASSEPSHGTWGGHLFF.

The CDR3 nucleotides are TGTGCCAGCAGTCCGCGACAGGTACCAATCCAAGAGACCCAGTACTTC. It encodes CASSPRQVPIQETQYF. The chain couples TRBV28 to TRBJ2-5, with D possibly TRBD1 on 6 matching bases. Looked up from germline, CDR1 is MDHEN and CDR2 is SYDVKM. This CDR3 is built from 16 residues. V was cut by 5 bases and J by 1 base, with 17 bases left in between.

The table lists this clone with a few counts. This chain links TRBV6-6 with TRBJ1-1; D is ambiguous. The V end lost 2 bases, the J end lost 8 bases, and 21 bases lay between the germline ends. Germline V gene lookup returns CDR1 MNHNY and CDR2 SVGAGI (reference sequence). The CDR3 spans 16 residues. Here the CDR3 reads CASSYPTDTLPMEAFF. CDR3 DNA: TGTGCCAGCAGTTACCCAACCGACACCTTACCCATGGAAGCTTTCTTT.

This clone was counted a few times. The CDR3 bases are TGTGCCAGAGGGCCCGGAGGCTCTGGGGCCAACGTCCTGACTTTC. This codes for CARGPGGSGANVLTF. The V call is TRBV2, the J call TRBJ2-6, with D possibly being TRBD2 (5 bases). The germline V and J ends were trimmed by 9 bases and 0 bases, with 12 bases remaining between them. The CDR3 spans 15 residues. Looked up from germline, CDR1 is SNHLY and CDR2 is FYNNEI.

This clone was seen more than once but under ten times. V and J are TRBV9 and TRBJ2-7; TRBD1 might be the D (6 bases). The germline CDR1 and CDR2 sequences are SGDLS and YYNGEE. The germline V and J ends were trimmed by 0 bases and 5 bases, with 15 bases remaining between them. CDR3 length: 15 residues. The CDR3 sequence is CASSVAPNRVDEQYF. The CDR3 nucleotides are TGTGCCAGCAGCGTAGCCCCGAACAGGGTCGACGAGCAGTACTTC. Drawing the rest from reference TRBV9 and TRBJ2-7, the complete variable domain is DSGVTQTPKHLITATGQRVTLRCSPRSGDLSVYWYQQSLDQGLQFLIQYYNGEERAKGNILERFSAQQFPDLHSELNLSSLELGDSALYFCASSVAPNRVDEQYFGPGTRLTVT.

The chain links TRBV4-2 to TRBJ1-1; TRBD1 might be the D (5 bases). This CDR3 has 14 amino acids. V was trimmed by 0 bases and J by 8 bases, leaving 13 bases between them. Germline values: CDR1 LGHNA, CDR2 YNFKEQ. CDR3 in DNA: TGTGCCAGCAGCCAAGACGGCGGGACGGGGGAAGCTTTCTTT. Its protein product is CASSQDGGTGEAFF.

V and J are TRBV9 and TRBJ2-1; D might be TRBD2 (6 bases). Germline V gives CDR1 SGDLS, CDR2 YYNGEE. The V end lost 0 bases, the J end lost 0 bases, and 10 bases lay between the germline ends. This CDR3 comprises 16 residues. Written as DNA, the CDR3 is TGTGCCAGCAGCGTAGAGGTCGGGAGCTCCTACAATGAGCAGTTCTTC. Amino acids: CASSVEVGSSYNEQFF. The full variable domain, completed using reference TRBV9 and TRBJ2-1, is DSGVTQTPKHLITATGQRVTLRCSPRSGDLSVYWYQQSLDQGLQFLIQYYNGEERAKGNILERFSAQQFPDLHSELNLSSLELGDSALYFCASSVEVGSSYNEQFFGPGTRLTVL.

CDR3 residues: CASSPGVAEAFF. As DNA, the CDR3 is TGTGCCAGCAGTCCAGGGGTGGCTGAAGCTTTCTTT. The chain joins TRBV6-1 to TRBJ1-1, with TRBD1 as a possible D gene (6 bases). Germline CDR1 is MNHNS and CDR2 is SASEGT. Deletions cut 5 bases from V and 6 bases from J, with 10 bases between. This CDR3 region has 12 residues.

The genes are TRBV9 and TRBJ2-1; D possibly corresponds to TRBD2 (5 bases). The CDR3 covers 15 residues. V gave up 4 bases and J gave up 8 bases, with 19 bases separating them. Germline V gives CDR1 SGDLS, CDR2 YYNGEE. For the CDR3, the DNA is TGTGCCAGCAGCCCGACCGGTCGAGAGGGTTATGAGCAGTTCTTC. Residues: CASSPTGREGYEQFF.